This note documents a single TCR beta chain sequence. This specimen comes from a study of cytomegalovirus exposure and HLA in healthy donors. PCR used 60 Vbeta primers and 13 Jbeta primers. Profiling relied on immunoSEQ multiplex PCR, and the TCRdb table lists in-frame clones only, not all of them. The table has under 150,000 clones, roughly four fifths seen once. In germline, CDR1 is WSHSY, CDR2 SAAADI. After removal of 0 bases from V and 0 bases from J, the junction contained 14 bases not matched to a gene. CDR3 size: 21 residues. Source material: PBMCs. The TCR sequence derives from a woman in her late teens or twenties in good health and CMV-seronegative. The chain employs TRBV10-2 and TRBJ2-6, with 7 bases that match TRBD2. For the CDR3, the DNA is TGCGCCAGCAGTGAGTCCCCTAGCGGCGTCCTTCAGAGCTCTGGGGCCAACGTCCTGACTTTC. As protein: CASSESPSGVLQSSGANVLTF.